The clone carrying this T cell receptor (beta chain) showed up many times. The antigen remains undetermined. The sample belongs to a study of Graves' ophthalmopathy and Graves' hyperthyroidism. Amplification of TCR beta CDR3 regions used RNA transcripts. HTBI primers were used in a first-round RT-PCR, which preceded a second-round multiplex PCR. TCRdb analysed the multiplex PCR reads with MiXCR anew, one entry per CDR3 protein. This sample yields about 400,000 distinct CDR3 sequences, of which around 20% are seen a single time; 1.6% belongs to the top ten. Pregnancy or lactation, uncontrolled infections and other autoimmune diseases were grounds for excluding patients. The length of the CDR3 is 13 residues. The V and J ends lost 2 bases and 0 bases respectively, with 4 bases between them. Germline lookup yields CDR1 MDHEN and CDR2 SYDVKM. Overall study findings and caveats: Blood contained most expanded thyroid clonotypes exceeding 0.001 frequency.

The clonotype comes from a woman aged 18-29 years with Graves' ophthalmopathy. The V and J genes are TRBV28 and TRBJ1-1, with D uncertain. Sequenced material: peripheral blood. The CDR3 DNA reads as TGTGCCAGCAGTTTACCCGTGAACACTGAAGCTTTCTTT. Amino acids: CASSLPVNTEAFF.